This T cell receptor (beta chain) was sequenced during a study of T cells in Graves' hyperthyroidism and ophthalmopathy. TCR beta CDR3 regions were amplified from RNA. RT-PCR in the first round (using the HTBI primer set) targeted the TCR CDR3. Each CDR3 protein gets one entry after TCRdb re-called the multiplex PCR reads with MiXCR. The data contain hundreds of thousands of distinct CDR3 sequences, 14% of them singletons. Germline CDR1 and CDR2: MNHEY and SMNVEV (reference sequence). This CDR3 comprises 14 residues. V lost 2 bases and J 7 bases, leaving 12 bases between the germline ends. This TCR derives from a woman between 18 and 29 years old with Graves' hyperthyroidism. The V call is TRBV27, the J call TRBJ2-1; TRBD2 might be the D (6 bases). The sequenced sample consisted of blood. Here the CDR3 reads CASSLRVEGNEQFF. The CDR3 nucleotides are TGTGCCAGCAGTTTACGGGTGGAGGGGAATGAGCAGTTCTTC.